The sample holds many counts of the clone carrying this T cell receptor (beta chain). Its antigen is still unknown. This sample is drawn from a study of T cells after yellow fever vaccination. Overall study results and limits: Overall, a small share of clonotypes was seen in both CD4 and CD8 compartments. On re-exposure, the response was weaker but peaked faster, at day 5 versus 15.

The germline V gene encodes CDR1 SGDLS and CDR2 YYNGEE. The CDR3 loop spans 14 amino acids. V gave up 2 bases and J gave up 5 bases, with 14 bases separating them. TCRdb called the 5' RACE reads again in MiXCR, with one record for every CDR3 protein. The sample comprises approximately 150,000 distinct CDR3 sequences, approximately 9.9% of which are singletons, and roughly 40% rests with the top ten. The receptor was derived from a man younger than 35 who received the YFV17D yellow fever vaccine. This specimen consisted of CD8+ T cells sorted from PBMCs, obtained 45 days after the yellow fever booster vaccination. The rearrangement joins TRBV9 to TRBJ2-7; D is undetermined. The CDR3: CASSVDGRPDEQYF. For the CDR3, the DNA is TGTGCCAGCAGCGTGGACGGCCGACCGGACGAGCAGTACTTC. Variable domain in full (rest from reference TRBV9 and TRBJ2-7): DSGVTQTPKHLITATGQRVTLRCSPRSGDLSVYWYQQSLDQGLQFLIQYYNGEERAKGNILERFSAQQFPDLHSELNLSSLELGDSALYFCASSVDGRPDEQYFGPGTRLTVT.